This TCR beta chain is drawn from a study of beta chain features in type 1 diabetes. Study details: The study examined about 100,000,000 sorted cells across all samples.

About this clone: Its antigen remains unidentified.

Reverse transcribing all isolated RNA meant expressed TCRB transcripts were sequenced. Method: immunoSEQ multiplex PCR; TCRdb's copy keeps in-frame clones and lacks some. Of 140,000 to 150,000 clones in the sample, under 60% were seen once. Study-wide results and limits: Patients' naive, central memory and regulatory TCRB repertoires appeared more alike than those of healthy donors. Type 1 diabetes patients had fewer VDJ junction insertions and more deletions.

V gave up 5 bases and J gave up 11 bases, with 22 bases separating them. Looked up from germline, CDR1 is MNHEY and CDR2 is SMNVEV (reference sequence). CDR3 length equals 15 residues. The material sequenced was Tregs from blood. The sequence was collected from a man aged 18 to 29 in good health. The chain is built from TRBV27 and TRBJ1-5; D may be TRBD1 (6 bases). CDR3 region: CASSPLLSGVGAQHF. The CDR3 nucleotides read TGTGCCAGCAGTCCACTACTCTCAGGGGTAGGAGCCCAGCATTTT.